Below, 8 T cell receptor beta chains from the same sample are listed, as sequenced in a study of T-cell reconstitution after alpha-beta-depleted transplantation in children. During its preparation, the TCRbeta library received unique molecular identifiers. One entry per CDR3 protein results from TCRdb running MiXCR on the PCR reads. The data show about 980,000 distinct CDR3 sequences, about 29% seen once. Material: PBMCs, mostly from graft donor cells, obtained 360 days after TCRalphabeta/CD19-depleted stem cell transplant. The receptors originated from a boy in the first two years of life who had a stem cell transplant for SCID, so the T cells may come from the graft donor.

The chain couples TRBV3-1 to TRBJ1-1, with 7 bases fitting TRBD1. V shed 1 base and J 8 bases; nucleotides not matched to a gene: 7. Germline-derived CDR1 and CDR2 are LGHDT and YNNKEL (reference sequence). The CDR3 has 14 amino acids. CDR3 coding DNA: TGTGCCAGCAGCCAAGGTCGCAGGGGGAGAGAAGCTTTCTTT. Translated: CASSQGRRGREAFF.

About this clonotype itself: Without the conserved terminal phenylalanine or tryptophan, this CDR3 likely stems from a read error. The genes are TRBV6-5 and TRBJ1-1; D is undetermined. This CDR3 region has 17 residues. The germline CDR1 and CDR2 sequences are MNHEY and SVGAGI. V lost 0 bases to trimming and J lost 6 bases, with 20 bases between them. The chain's CDR3 is CASSYSGGSKRSAEAFC. DNA of the CDR3: TGTGCCAGCAGTTACTCGGGAGGGTCGAAGAGGTCGGCTGAAGCTTTCTGT.

The table lists this clonotype with many counts. V and J are TRBV9 and TRBJ2-5; D might be TRBD1 or TRBD2, each matching 6 bases. The germline V and J ends were trimmed by 0 bases and 0 bases, with 9 bases remaining between them. Germline values: CDR1 SGDLS, CDR2 YYNGEE. The CDR3 covers 15 residues. The DNA of the CDR3 is TGTGCCAGCAGCGTAGCTGGGGGGCACCAAGAGACCCAGTACTTC. This sequence encodes CASSVAGGHQETQYF.

This clonotype appeared many times. An end of the junction differs from the germline gene, which may be a read error. V and J are TRBV5-1 and TRBJ2-1, with D maybe TRBD2 (5 bases). This CDR3 spans 15 amino acids. Germline loops: CDR1 SGHRS, CDR2 YFSETQ. The CDR3: CASSPSGVSYNEQFF. The CDR3 region has the DNA TGTGCCAGCAGCCCATCCGGGGTCTCCTACAATGAGCAGTTCTTC.

This clonotype showed up many times. V gene TRBV4-2 combines with J gene TRBJ2-5; 12 bases map to TRBD2. The CDR3 totals 15 residues. V shed 1 base and J 3 bases; nucleotides not matched to a gene: 0. Germline V gives CDR1 LGHNA, CDR2 YNFKEQ. CDR3 residues: CASSQGLAGEETQYF. The DNA for the CDR3 is TGTGCCAGCAGCCAAGGACTAGCGGGGGAAGAGACCCAGTACTTC.

The table lists this clonotype with a few counts. The rearrangement uses TRBV10-2 and TRBJ2-7; a possible D gene is TRBD1 (5 bases). Germline assignment: CDR1 WSHSY and CDR2 SAAADI. The CDR3 length is 15 residues. The V end was cut by 5 bases, the J end by 3 bases, with 17 bases between. The CDR3 reads CASSSRMTANYEQYF. In nucleotides, the CDR3 is TGCGCCAGCAGTAGCCGGATGACAGCGAACTACGAGCAGTACTTC.

This clonotype was seen only a few times. The J gene is TRBJ2-3, the V gene TRBV29-1, with TRBD2 identical over 11 bases. The junction had 7 bases not matched to a gene; V was cut back by 6 bases and J by 2 bases. This CDR3 is 15 amino acids long. Germline V gene data show CDR1 as SQVTM and CDR2 as ANQGSEA. As DNA, the CDR3 is TGCAGCGTCGTCACTAGCGGGAGCCCCACAGATACGCAGTATTTT. Translating it yields CSVVTSGSPTDTQYF.

This clonotype was observed a few times. The chain uses TRBV12-3 or TRBV12-4 and TRBJ1-1; the match to TRBD1 covers 8 bases. Unmatched junction bases numbered 15, after V lost 7 bases and J lost 11 bases. The CDR3 has 14 residues. CDR3: CASTLQGAKVAAFF. In DNA, the CDR3 is TGTGCCAGCACCCTTCAGGGGGCGAAAGTGGCTGCTTTCTTT.